Listed below are T cell receptor beta chains from one sample, sequenced in a study of identical twins. TCRdb reanalysed the 5' RACE reads using MiXCR and keeps one entry per CDR3 protein. The sample yields a few hundred thousand distinct CDR3 sequences, roughly 15% seen once. These data also formed part of another study, on yellow fever vaccine responses in identical twins.

Sequenced: CD4+ T cells sorted from blood. The receptor source for this set is a young woman in good health. CDR3s include the opening cysteine and the closing phenylalanine or tryptophan. D genes are given only for firm matches. The size of a clone is reported for some rows only, either as once, few or many, or as a class for expanded clones.

V gene	D gene	J gene	clone size	CDR3 protein	CDR3 DNA
TRBV6-1	TRBD1	TRBJ2-7	few	CASRGDSVRYEQYF	TGTGCCAGCAGGGGGGACAGTGTACGCTACGAGCAGTACTTC
TRBV20-1	TRBD2	TRBJ2-7	-	CIEPRTSSFYEQYF	TGCATCGAACCCCGGACTAGCTCATTCTACGAGCAGTACTTC
TRBV20-1	TRBD2	TRBJ2-5	few	CSANKLAEQETQYF	TGCAGTGCTAACAAACTAGCGGAGCAAGAGACCCAGTACTTC
TRBV14	-	TRBJ1-6	-	CASSLLGSSYNSPLHF	TGTGCCAGCAGCCTTCTCGGGAGCTCCTATAATTCACCCCTCCACTTT
TRBV20-1	TRBD2	TRBJ2-1	-	CSAISGRFDNEQFF	TGCAGTGCTATTAGCGGGAGGTTTGACAATGAGCAGTTCTTC
TRBV10-3	-	TRBJ2-5	-	CAISGTDQETQYF	TGTGCCATCAGTGGGACAGACCAAGAGACCCAGTACTTC
TRBV11-2	-	TRBJ1-1	-	CASSLRSGVNTEAFF	TGTGCCAGCAGCTTACGGTCGGGAGTGAACACTGAAGCTTTCTTT
TRBV12-3/TRBV12-4	-	TRBJ2-2	-	CASPTGGKDTGELFF	TGTGCCAGCCCTACAGGAGGGAAGGACACCGGGGAGCTGTTTTTT
TRBV9	TRBD1	TRBJ2-3	-	CASSARQGNTDTQYF	TGTGCCAGCAGTGCGCGACAGGGTAACACAGATACGCAGTATTTT
TRBV20-1	-	TRBJ2-1	few	CSAQTGGGYNEQFF	TGCAGTGCCCAGACTGGCGGCGGCTACAATGAGCAGTTCTTC
TRBV10-2	-	TRBJ2-2	-	CASRGAMHTGELFF	TGCGCCAGCCGTGGGGCTATGCACACCGGGGAGCTGTTTTTT